These 15 T cell receptor beta chains were sequenced from one sample in a study of blood T cell repertoires in COVID-19. Data came from immunoSEQ multiplex PCR; TCRdb stores just in-frame clones and leaves some out. The table lists some 240,000 clones, 80% to 90% of them singletons. The material sequenced was PBMCs or T cells enriched from blood (not recorded which). These receptors all stem from a woman between 50 and 59 years old who had been exposed to COVID-19.

This rearrangement joins TRBV4-2 to TRBJ1-1; D is unresolved. The CDR3 sequence is 14 residues long. Germline CDR1 LGHNA, CDR2 YNFKEQ. V was cut by 7 bases and J by 1 base, with 13 bases left in between. The CDR3 nucleotides read TGTGCCAGCACCATTCCGGGAGGGAACACTGAAGCTTTCTTT. It codes for CASTIPGGNTEAFF.

The chain carries TRBV6-1 and TRBJ2-7; possibly TRBD2 for D (6 bases). Germline CDR1 and CDR2: MNHNS and SASEGT. The CDR3 has 15 residues. Trimming removed 3 bases at V and 5 bases at J, with 17 bases between. CDR3 protein: CASSDPWTGEDEQYF. Here the CDR3 DNA reads TGTGCCAGCAGTGACCCCTGGACGGGGGAGGACGAGCAGTACTTC.

The V and J genes are TRBV28 and TRBJ1-3; unclear D gene. The CDR3 sequence is 14 residues long. V was clipped by 5 bases and J by 1 base, with 9 bases between them. Germline V lookup: CDR1 MDHEN, CDR2 SYDVKM. CDR3 nucleotides: TGTGCCAGCAGTCCTCGGGGTTCTGGAAACACCATATATTTT. It encodes CASSPRGSGNTIYF.

The chain is built from TRBV10-3 and TRBJ2-7; weak D call: TRBD1 (6 bases). V dropped 5 bases and J dropped 3 bases, with 14 bases sitting between them. The CDR3 covers 14 residues. Germline V gives CDR1 ENHRY, CDR2 SYGVKD. The CDR3 region has the DNA TGTGCCATCAGTACCCGGGACATATACTACGAGCAGTACTTC. Translating it yields CAISTRDIYYEQYF.

The rearrangement links TRBV21-1 to TRBJ1-2. TRBV21-1 is a listed pseudogene. The CDR3 has 18 residues. The CDR3: CASSKFPGEEHMDYGYTF. CDR3 nucleotides: TGTGCCAGCAGCAAGTTCCCGGGGGAAGAACATATGGACTACGGCTACACCTTC.

The V call is TRBV28, the J call TRBJ1-1; the D is unclear. V was trimmed by 3 bases and J by 0 bases, leaving 8 bases between them. There are 14 residues in the CDR3. CDR1 and CDR2 from the germline V gene are MDHEN and SYDVKM. Here the CDR3 reads CASSFDNLNTEAFF. CDR3 DNA: TGTGCCAGCAGTTTTGACAATTTGAACACTGAAGCTTTCTTT.

In the case of this clone: Other DNA sequences within the sample encode an identical CDR3. The rearrangement uses TRBV11-2 and TRBJ1-2; TRBD1 aligns across 8 bases. This CDR3 comprises 14 residues. Germline V lookup: CDR1 SGHAT, CDR2 FQNNGV. The V gene end was trimmed by 5 bases and the J gene end by 4 bases; junction bases not matched to a gene: 6. The CDR3 DNA reads as TGTGCCAGCAGCGCTGACAGGGGTTCCTATGGCTACACCTTC. It encodes CASSADRGSYGYTF.

This sequence joins TRBV5-1 and TRBJ1-6, with D perhaps TRBD1 (6 bases). Trimming pared 4 bases from V and 5 bases from J, leaving 16 bases between. This CDR3 has 16 residues. Per the germline V gene, CDR1 is SGHRS and CDR2 is YFSETQ. DNA of the CDR3: TGCGCCAGCAGCCCCACACCGCAGGGGAATAATTCACCCCTCCACTTT. This gives the protein CASSPTPQGNNSPLHF. The complete variable domain, with remaining parts taken from reference TRBV5-1 and TRBJ1-6, reads KAGVTQTPRYLIKTRGQQVTLSCSPISGHRSVSWYQQTPGQGLQFLFEYFSETQRNKGNFPGRFSGRQFSNSRSEMNVSTLELGDSALYLCASSPTPQGNNSPLHFGNGTRLTVT.

CDR3 amino acids: CASSQGPDITAYGYTF. The DNA for the CDR3 is TGCGCCAGCAGCCAAGGTCCGGACATCACGGCCTATGGCTACACCTTC. The chain recombines TRBV4-1 with TRBJ1-2; possibly TRBD1 for D (5 bases). Trimming took 1 base from V and 4 from J, leaving 16 bases between them. CDR1 and CDR2 from the germline V gene are MGHRA and YSYEKL. The CDR3 is 16 amino acids.

The rearrangement uses TRBV5-4 and TRBJ2-2; 7 bases align to TRBD2. J gave up 2 bases and V 4 bases, and 14 bases lay outside the gene matches. The length of the CDR3 is 18 residues. CDR1 is SGHNT and CDR2 is YYREEE in the germline V gene (reference sequence). CDR3 nucleotides: TGTGCCAGCAGCGGGGGAGGGGTAGCTACCACTAACACCGGGGAGCTGTTTTTT. It specifies CASSGGGVATTNTGELFF.

The V and J genes are TRBV5-8 and TRBJ1-6; D gene uncertain. The CDR3 spans 16 residues. Trimming removed 0 bases from V and 0 bases from J, with 7 bases in between. In germline, CDR1 is SGHTS, CDR2 YDEGEE. This CDR3 is CASSLDRSSYNSPLHF. The CDR3 coding sequence is TGTGCCAGCAGCTTGGATCGGAGCTCCTATAATTCACCCCTCCACTTT.

The chain is built from TRBV18 and TRBJ1-2, with 11 bases matching TRBD1. This CDR3 contains 14 residues. J lost 6 bases, V lost 3 bases, and 3 bases had no gene match. CDR1 and CDR2 from the germline V gene are KGHSH and LQKENI. The CDR3 DNA reads as TGTGCCAGCTCACCTGGGACAGGGGGTGATGGCTACACCTTC. Its protein is CASSPGTGGDGYTF.

This chain links TRBV28 with TRBJ2-5; TRBD2 is a possible D gene (5 bases). The CDR3 spans 13 residues. The V and J ends lost 7 bases and 3 bases respectively, with 12 bases between them. The V gene's germline CDR1 is MDHEN and CDR2 SYDVKM. Written as DNA, the CDR3 is TGTGCCAGCACCCGAGGGTCGAAAGAGACCCAGTACTTC. Translated, it gives CASTRGSKETQYF.

The chain is built from TRBV7-8 and TRBJ1-5; D may be TRBD1 (5 bases). CDR3 size: 15 residues. V was cut by 5 bases and J by 2 bases, with 13 bases left in between. CDR1 and CDR2 (germline): SGHVS, FQNEAQ. CDR3 coding DNA: TGTGCCAGCAGCCTTAGGAGGGGCGGCAATCAGCCCCAGCATTTT. Protein: CASSLRRGGNQPQHF.

V gene TRBV9 combines with J gene TRBJ2-1; possibly TRBD2 for D (7 bases). The CDR3 has 15 amino acids. Germline lookup yields CDR1 SGDLS and CDR2 YYNGEE. Trimming took off 0 bases at V and 6 bases at J, with 13 bases between the two ends. In nucleotides, the CDR3 is TGTGCCAGCAGCGTAGGCGGGGGCCAAGTCAATGAGCAGTTCTTC. Its translation: CASSVGGGQVNEQFF.